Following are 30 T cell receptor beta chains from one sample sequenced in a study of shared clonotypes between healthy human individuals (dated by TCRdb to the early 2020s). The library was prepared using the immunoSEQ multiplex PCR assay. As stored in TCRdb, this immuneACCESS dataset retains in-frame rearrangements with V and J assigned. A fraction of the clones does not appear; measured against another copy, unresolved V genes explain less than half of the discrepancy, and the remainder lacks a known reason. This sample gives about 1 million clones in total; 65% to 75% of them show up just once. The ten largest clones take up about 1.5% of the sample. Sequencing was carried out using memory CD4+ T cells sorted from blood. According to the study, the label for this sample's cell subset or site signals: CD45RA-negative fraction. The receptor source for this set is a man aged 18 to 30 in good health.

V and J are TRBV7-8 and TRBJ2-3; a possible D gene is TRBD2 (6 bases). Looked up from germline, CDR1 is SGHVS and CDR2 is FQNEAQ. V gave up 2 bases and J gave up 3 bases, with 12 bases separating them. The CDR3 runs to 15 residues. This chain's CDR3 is CASSLSWRATDTQYF. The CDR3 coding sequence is TGTGCCAGCAGCTTAAGTTGGAGGGCGACAGATACGCAGTATTTT.

DNA of the CDR3: TGCGCCAGCAGCGGGAGTAGCGGGAGGACGGAAGAGACCCAGTACTTC. Its protein is CASSGSSGRTEETQYF. The chain recombines TRBV5-1 with TRBJ2-5; 10 bases match TRBD2. CDR1 is SGHRS, CDR2 YFSETQ, per germline. The CDR3 is 16 residues long. V trimming: 4 bases; J trimming: 3 bases; junction bases outside the gene matches: 9.

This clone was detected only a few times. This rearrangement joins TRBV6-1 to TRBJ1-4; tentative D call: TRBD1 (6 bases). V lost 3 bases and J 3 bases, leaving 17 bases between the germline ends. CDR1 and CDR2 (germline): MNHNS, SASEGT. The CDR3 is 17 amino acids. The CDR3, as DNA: TGTGCCAGCAGTGACCCAGGACGGGGGGCTTCTAATGAAAAACTGTTTTTT. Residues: CASSDPGRGASNEKLFF.

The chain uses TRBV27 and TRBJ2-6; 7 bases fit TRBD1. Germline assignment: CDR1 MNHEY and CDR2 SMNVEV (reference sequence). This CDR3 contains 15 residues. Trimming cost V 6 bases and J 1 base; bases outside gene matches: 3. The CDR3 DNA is TGTGCCAGCAGACTACAGGGGTCTGGGGCCAACGTCCTGACTTTC. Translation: CASRLQGSGANVLTF.

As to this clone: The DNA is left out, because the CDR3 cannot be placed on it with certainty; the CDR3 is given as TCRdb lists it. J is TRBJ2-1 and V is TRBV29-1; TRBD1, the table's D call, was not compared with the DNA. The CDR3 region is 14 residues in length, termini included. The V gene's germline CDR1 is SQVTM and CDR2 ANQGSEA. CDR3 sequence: CSVVGTGTLNEEFF.

The CDR3 reads CASSPGQAASNEQFF. In nucleotides, the CDR3 is TGTGCCAGCAGTCCCGGACAGGCGGCATCCAATGAGCAGTTCTTC. The V call is TRBV6-4, the J call TRBJ2-1; TRBD1 matches at 7 bases. The CDR3 totals 15 residues. CDR1 and CDR2 from the germline V gene are MRHNA and SNTAGT. Losses at the gene ends were 5 bases for V and 6 bases for J; bases not matched to a gene: 10.

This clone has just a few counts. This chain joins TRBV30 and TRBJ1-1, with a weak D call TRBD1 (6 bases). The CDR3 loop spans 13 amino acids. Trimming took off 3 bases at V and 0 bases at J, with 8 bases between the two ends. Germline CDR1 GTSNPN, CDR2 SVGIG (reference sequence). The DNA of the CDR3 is TGTGCCTGGAGAGGACAGATGAACACTGAAGCTTTCTTT. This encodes CAWRGQMNTEAFF.

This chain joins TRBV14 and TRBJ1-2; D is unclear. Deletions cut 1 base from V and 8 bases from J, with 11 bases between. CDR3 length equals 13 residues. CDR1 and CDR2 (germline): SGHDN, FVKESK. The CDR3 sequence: CASSQGAKGGYTF. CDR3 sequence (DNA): TGTGCCAGCAGCCAAGGAGCAAAGGGCGGCTACACCTTC.

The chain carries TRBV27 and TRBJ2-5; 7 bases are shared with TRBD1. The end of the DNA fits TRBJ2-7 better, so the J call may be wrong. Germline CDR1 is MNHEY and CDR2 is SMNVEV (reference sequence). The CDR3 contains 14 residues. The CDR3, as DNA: TGTGCCAGCACACGGGGTACAGGGGCCTACGAGCAGTACTTC. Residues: CASTRGTGAYEQYF.

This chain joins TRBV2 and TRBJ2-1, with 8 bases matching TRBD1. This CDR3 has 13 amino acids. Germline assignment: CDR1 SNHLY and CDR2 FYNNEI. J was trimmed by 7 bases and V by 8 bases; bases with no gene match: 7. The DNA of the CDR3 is TGTGCCAGCCGCGGACAGGGTGGAAATGAGCAGTTCTTC. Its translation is CASRGQGGNEQFF.

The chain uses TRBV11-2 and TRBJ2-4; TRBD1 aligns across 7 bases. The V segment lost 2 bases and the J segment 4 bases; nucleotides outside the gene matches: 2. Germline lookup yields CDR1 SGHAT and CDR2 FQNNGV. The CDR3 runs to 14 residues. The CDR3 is CASSLRDSKNIQYF. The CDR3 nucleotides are TGTGCCAGCAGCTTAAGGGACAGTAAAAACATTCAGTACTTC.

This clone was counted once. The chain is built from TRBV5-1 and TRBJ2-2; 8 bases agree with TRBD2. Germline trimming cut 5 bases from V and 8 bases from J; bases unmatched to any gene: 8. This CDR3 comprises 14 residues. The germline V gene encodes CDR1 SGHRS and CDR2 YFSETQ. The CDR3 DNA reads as TGCGCCAGCAGTTTTAGCGGGGTGTCGGGGGAGCTGTTTTTT. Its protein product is CASSFSGVSGELFF.

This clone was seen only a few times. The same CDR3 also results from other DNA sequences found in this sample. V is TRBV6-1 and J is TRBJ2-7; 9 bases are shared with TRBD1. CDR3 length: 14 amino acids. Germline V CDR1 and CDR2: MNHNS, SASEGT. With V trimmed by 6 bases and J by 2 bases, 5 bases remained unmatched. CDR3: CASSEGQGAYEQYF. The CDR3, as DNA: TGTGCCAGCAGCGAGGGACAGGGAGCCTACGAGCAGTACTTC.

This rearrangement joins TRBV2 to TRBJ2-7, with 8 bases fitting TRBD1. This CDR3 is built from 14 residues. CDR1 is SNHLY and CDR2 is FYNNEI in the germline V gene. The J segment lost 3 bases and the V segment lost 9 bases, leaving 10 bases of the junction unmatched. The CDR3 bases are TGTGCCAGTGGGGCCGACAGGGGCCTCTACGAGCAGTACTTC. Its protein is CASGADRGLYEQYF.

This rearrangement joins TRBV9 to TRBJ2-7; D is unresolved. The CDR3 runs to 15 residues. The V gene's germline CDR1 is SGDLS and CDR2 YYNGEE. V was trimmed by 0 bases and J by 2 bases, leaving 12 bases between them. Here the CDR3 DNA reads TGTGCCAGCAGCGTAGGCGGTAGCACCCCCTACGAGCAGTACTTC. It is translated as CASSVGGSTPYEQYF. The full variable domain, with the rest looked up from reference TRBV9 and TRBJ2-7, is DSGVTQTPKHLITATGQRVTLRCSPRSGDLSVYWYQQSLDQGLQFLIQYYNGEERAKGNILERFSAQQFPDLHSELNLSSLELGDSALYFCASSVGGSTPYEQYFGPGTRLTVT.

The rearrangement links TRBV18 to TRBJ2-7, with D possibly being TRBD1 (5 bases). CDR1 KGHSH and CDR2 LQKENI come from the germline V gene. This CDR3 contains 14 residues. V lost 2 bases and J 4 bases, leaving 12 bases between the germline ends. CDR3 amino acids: CASSPKGFQYEQYF. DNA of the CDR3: TGTGCCAGCTCACCAAAGGGGTTTCAGTACGAGCAGTACTTC.

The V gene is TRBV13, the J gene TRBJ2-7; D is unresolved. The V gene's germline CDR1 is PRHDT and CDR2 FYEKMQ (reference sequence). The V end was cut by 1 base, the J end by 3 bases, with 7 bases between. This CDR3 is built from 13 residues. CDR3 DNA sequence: TGTGCCAGCAGCTTAGACGAAAGCTACGAGCAGTACTTC. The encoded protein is CASSLDESYEQYF. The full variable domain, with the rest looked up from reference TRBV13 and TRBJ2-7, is AAGVIQSPRHLIKEKRETATLKCYPIPRHDTVYWYQQGPGQDPQFLISFYEKMQSDKGSIPDRFSAQQFSDYHSELNMSSLELGDSALYFCASSLDESYEQYFGPGTRLTVT.

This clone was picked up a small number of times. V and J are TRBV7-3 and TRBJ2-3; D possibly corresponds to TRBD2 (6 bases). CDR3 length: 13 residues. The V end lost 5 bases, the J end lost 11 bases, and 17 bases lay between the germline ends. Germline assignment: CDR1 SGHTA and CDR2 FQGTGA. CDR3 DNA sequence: TGTGCCAGCAGCCGCGGAAGGGAGGATGGGCAGTATTTT. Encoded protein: CASSRGREDGQYF.

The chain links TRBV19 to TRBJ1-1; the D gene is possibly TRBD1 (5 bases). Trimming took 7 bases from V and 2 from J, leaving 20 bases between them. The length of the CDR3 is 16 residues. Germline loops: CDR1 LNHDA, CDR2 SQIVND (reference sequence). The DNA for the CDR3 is TGTGCCAGTACAGTAAGTTTTTCGACAGTCAACACTGAAGCTTTCTTT. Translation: CASTVSFSTVNTEAFF. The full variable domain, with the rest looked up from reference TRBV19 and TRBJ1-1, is DGGITQSPKYLFRKEGQNVTLSCEQNLNHDAMYWYRQDPGQGLRLIYYSQIVNDFQKGDIAEGYSVSREKKESFPLTVTSAQKNPTAFYLCASTVSFSTVNTEAFFGQGTRLTVV.

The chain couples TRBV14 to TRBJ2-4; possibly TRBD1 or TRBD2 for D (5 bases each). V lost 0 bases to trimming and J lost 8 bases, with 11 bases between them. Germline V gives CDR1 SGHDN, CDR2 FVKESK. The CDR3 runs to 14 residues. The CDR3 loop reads CASSQDGGGYIQYF. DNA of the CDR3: TGTGCCAGCAGCCAAGATGGTGGGGGATACATTCAGTACTTC.

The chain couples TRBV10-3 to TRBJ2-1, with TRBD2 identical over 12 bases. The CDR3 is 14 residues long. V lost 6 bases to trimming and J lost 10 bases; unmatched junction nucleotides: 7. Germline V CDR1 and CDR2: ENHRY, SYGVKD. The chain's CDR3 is CAISRTSGEGEQFF. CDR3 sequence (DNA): TGTGCCATCAGCCGGACTAGCGGGGAGGGGGAGCAGTTCTTC.

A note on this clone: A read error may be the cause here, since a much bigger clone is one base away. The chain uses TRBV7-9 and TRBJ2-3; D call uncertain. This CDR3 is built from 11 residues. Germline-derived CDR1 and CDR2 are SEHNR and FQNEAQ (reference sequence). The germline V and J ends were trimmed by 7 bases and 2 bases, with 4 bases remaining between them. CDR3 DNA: TGTGCCAGCACCTTCACAGATACGCAGTATTTT. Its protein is CASTFTDTQYF.

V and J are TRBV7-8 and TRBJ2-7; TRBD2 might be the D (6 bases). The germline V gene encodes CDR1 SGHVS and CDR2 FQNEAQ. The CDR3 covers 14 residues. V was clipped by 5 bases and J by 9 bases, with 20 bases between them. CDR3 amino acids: CASSPGLRNDGQYF. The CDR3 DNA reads TGTGCCAGCAGCCCGGGACTTAGGAATGACGGGCAGTACTTC.

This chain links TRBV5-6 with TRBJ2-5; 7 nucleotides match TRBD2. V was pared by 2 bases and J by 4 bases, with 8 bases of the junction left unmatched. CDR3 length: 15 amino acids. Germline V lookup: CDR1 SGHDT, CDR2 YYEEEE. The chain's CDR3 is CASSLNSGMRETQYF. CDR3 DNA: TGTGCCAGCAGCTTAAACAGCGGGATGAGAGAGACCCAGTACTTC.

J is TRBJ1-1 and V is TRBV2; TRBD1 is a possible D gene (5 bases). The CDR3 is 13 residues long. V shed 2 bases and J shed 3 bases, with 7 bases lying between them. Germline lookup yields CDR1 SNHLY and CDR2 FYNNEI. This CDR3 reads CASSEMGDTEAFF. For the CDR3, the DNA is TGTGCCAGCAGTGAAATGGGGGACACTGAAGCTTTCTTT.

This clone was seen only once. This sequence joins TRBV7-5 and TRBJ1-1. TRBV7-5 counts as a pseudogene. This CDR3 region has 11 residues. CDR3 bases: TGTGCCAGTGCGGTTCGGAGTGAAGCTTTCTTT. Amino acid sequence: CASAVRSEAFF.

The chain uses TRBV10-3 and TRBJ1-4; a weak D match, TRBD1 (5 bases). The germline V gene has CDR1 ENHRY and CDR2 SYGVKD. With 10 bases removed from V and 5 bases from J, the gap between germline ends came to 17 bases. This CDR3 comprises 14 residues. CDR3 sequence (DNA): TGTGCCACGAGTAAGGGGACGGGAAATGAAAAACTGTTTTTT. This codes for CATSKGTGNEKLFF.

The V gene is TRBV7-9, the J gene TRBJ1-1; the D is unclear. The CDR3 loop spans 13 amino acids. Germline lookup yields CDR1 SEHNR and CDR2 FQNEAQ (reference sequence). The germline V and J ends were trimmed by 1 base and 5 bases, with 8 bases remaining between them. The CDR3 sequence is CASSLVAQTEAFF. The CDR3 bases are TGTGCCAGCAGCTTAGTAGCCCAGACTGAAGCTTTCTTT. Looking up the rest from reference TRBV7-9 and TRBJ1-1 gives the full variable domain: DTGVSQNPRHKITKRGQNVTFRCDPISEHNRLYWYRQTLGQGPEFLTYFQNEAQLEKSRLLSDRFSAERPKGSFSTLEIQRTEQGDSAMYLCASSLVAQTEAFFGQGTRLTVV.

The CDR3 nucleotides read TGCGCCAGCAGCAGCCCGACTAGTGGGTCGGGTACGCAGTATTTT. Protein product: CASSSPTSGSGTQYF. This chain uses TRBV5-1 with TRBJ2-3; D might be TRBD2 (6 bases). Germline V CDR1 and CDR2: SGHRS, YFSETQ. The CDR3 extends over 15 amino acids. The V and J ends lost 4 bases and 8 bases respectively, with 20 bases between them.

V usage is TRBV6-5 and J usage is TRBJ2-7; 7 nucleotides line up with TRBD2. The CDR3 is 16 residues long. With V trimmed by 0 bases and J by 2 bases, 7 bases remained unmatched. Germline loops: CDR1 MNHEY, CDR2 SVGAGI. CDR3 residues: CASSYSRRAGAYEQYF. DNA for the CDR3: TGTGCCAGCAGTTACTCGAGGAGGGCGGGGGCCTACGAGCAGTACTTC.